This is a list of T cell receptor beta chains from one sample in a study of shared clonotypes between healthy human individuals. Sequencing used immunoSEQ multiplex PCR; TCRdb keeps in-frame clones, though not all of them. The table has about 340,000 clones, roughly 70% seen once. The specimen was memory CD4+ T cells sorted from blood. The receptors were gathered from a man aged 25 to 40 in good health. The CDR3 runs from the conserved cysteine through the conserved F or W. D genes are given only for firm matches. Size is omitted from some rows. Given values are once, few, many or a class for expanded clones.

cdr3_nt: TGTGCCAGCAGTTTCGGAGGATCTAATGAAAAACTGTTTTTT; cdr3_aa: CASSFGGSNEKLFF; j_call: TRBJ1-4; d_call: .; v_call: TRBV28; clone_size: .
cdr3_nt: TGTGCTAGCAGCTTAGGGGAAGCGGGAGACGGGTACGAGCAGTACTTC; cdr3_aa: CASSLGEAGDGYEQYF; j_call: TRBJ2-7; d_call: TRBD2; v_call: TRBV7-7; clone_size: .
cdr3_nt: TGTGCCAGCTCACCTGTAATACTAGGGACCACCGGGGAGCTGTTTTTT; cdr3_aa: CASSPVILGTTGELFF; j_call: TRBJ2-2; d_call: .; v_call: TRBV18; clone_size: .
cdr3_nt: TGTGCCAGCAGCCTAGGTTACCAAGAGACCCAGTACTTC; cdr3_aa: CASSLGYQETQYF; j_call: TRBJ2-5; d_call: .; v_call: TRBV11-2; clone_size: few
cdr3_nt: TGTGCCAGCAGCCCCAACCCGGGACTAGCCCTATCCTACAATGAGCAGTTCTTC; cdr3_aa: CASSPNPGLALSYNEQFF; j_call: TRBJ2-1; d_call: TRBD2; v_call: TRBV9; clone_size: .
cdr3_nt: TGTGCCACCAGCAGACCACTCGGATCCTACAATGAGCAGTTCTTC; cdr3_aa: CATSRPLGSYNEQFF; j_call: TRBJ2-1; d_call: .; v_call: TRBV15; clone_size: .
cdr3_nt: TGTGCCAGCAGCCAAGATAGGACGGGTGAGGAAAAACTGTTTTTT; cdr3_aa: CASSQDRTGEEKLFF; j_call: TRBJ1-4; d_call: .; v_call: TRBV16; clone_size: .
cdr3_nt: TGTGCCAGCGGTGCGGGACAGGGGATTGATGGCTACACCTTC; cdr3_aa: CASGAGQGIDGYTF; j_call: TRBJ1-2; d_call: TRBD1; v_call: TRBV5-4; clone_size: .
cdr3_nt: TGTGCCAGCAGGGACAAAGCGGGGCTCACAGATACGCAGTATTTT; cdr3_aa: CASRDKAGLTDTQYF; j_call: TRBJ2-3; d_call: TRBD2; v_call: TRBV27; clone_size: .
cdr3_nt: TGTGCCTGGAGTGGGGGAAATCAGCCCCAGCATTTT; cdr3_aa: CAWSGGNQPQHF; j_call: TRBJ1-5; d_call: .; v_call: TRBV30; clone_size: once
cdr3_nt: TGTGCCACCAGCAGAGAAGGAAATTACAGGGTCTCCTATGGCTACACCTTC; cdr3_aa: CATSREGNYRVSYGYTF; j_call: TRBJ1-2; d_call: .; v_call: TRBV15; clone_size: .
cdr3_nt: TGCGCCAGCAGAAGACAGGGGGACAATGAGCAGTTCTTC; cdr3_aa: CASRRQGDNEQFF; j_call: TRBJ2-1; d_call: TRBD1; v_call: TRBV5-1; clone_size: .
cdr3_nt: TGTGCCACCAGCCCGTTGGGACAGCACTACGAGCAGTACTTC; cdr3_aa: CATSPLGQHYEQYF; j_call: TRBJ2-7; d_call: TRBD1; v_call: TRBV15; clone_size: .
cdr3_nt: TGTGCCAGCAGCTTGAGTTACACTGAAGCTTTCTTT; cdr3_aa: CASSLSYTEAFF; j_call: TRBJ1-1; d_call: .; v_call: TRBV5-8; clone_size: few
cdr3_nt: TGTGCCAGCAGCCAGACTAGTATAAATGAGCAGTTCTTC; cdr3_aa: CASSQTSINEQFF; j_call: TRBJ2-1; d_call: .; v_call: TRBV28; clone_size: .
cdr3_nt: TGTGCCAGTAGTATATCCGCCGGGACAGGGTGGCCCCAGCATTTT; cdr3_aa: CASSISAGTGWPQHF; j_call: TRBJ1-5; d_call: TRBD1; v_call: TRBV19; clone_size: .
cdr3_nt: TGCGCCAGCAGCCCCGGGGGGGACAATGAGCAGTTCTTC; cdr3_aa: CASSPGGDNEQFF; j_call: TRBJ2-1; d_call: TRBD2; v_call: TRBV5-1; clone_size: .
cdr3_nt: TGCGCCAGCAGCTTGAGACAGATTAGCACCGGGGAGCTGTTTTTT; cdr3_aa: CASSLRQISTGELFF; j_call: TRBJ2-2; d_call: .; v_call: TRBV5-1; clone_size: many
cdr3_nt: TGTGCCAGCTCACCTCCTCTTGGACAGGGGAAGTCCAAAAACATTCAGTACTTC; cdr3_aa: CASSPPLGQGKSKNIQYF; j_call: TRBJ2-4; d_call: TRBD1; v_call: TRBV18; clone_size: .
cdr3_nt: TGTGCCAGCAGTTACTCGTGGGGGAGCAATGAGCAGTTCTTC; cdr3_aa: CASSYSWGSNEQFF; j_call: TRBJ2-1; d_call: .; v_call: TRBV6-5; clone_size: .
cdr3_nt: TGTGCCAGCAGCTTAAGTCTAGCGGACAATGAGCAGTTCTTC; cdr3_aa: CASSLSLADNEQFF; j_call: TRBJ2-1; d_call: TRBD2; v_call: TRBV7-2; clone_size: many
cdr3_nt: TGTGCCAGCTCACCGACCGTTGGGAGGGCCTTAGATACGCAGTATTTT; cdr3_aa: CASSPTVGRALDTQYF; j_call: TRBJ2-3; d_call: TRBD2; v_call: TRBV18; clone_size: many
cdr3_nt: TGCGCCAGCAGCCCTCCATTGGACACTGAAGCTTTCTTT; cdr3_aa: CASSPPLDTEAFF; j_call: TRBJ1-1; d_call: .; v_call: TRBV4-1; clone_size: .
cdr3_nt: TGTGCCAGCAGCGCCTTGCGGCAGCGACTAGCCAAAAACATTCAGTACTTC; cdr3_aa: CASSALRQRLAKNIQYF; j_call: TRBJ2-4; d_call: .; v_call: TRBV11-2; clone_size: .
cdr3_nt: TGTGCCAGCAGCCCGTACTCTAGCGGGAGTGCCACCGGGGAGCTGTTTTTT; cdr3_aa: CASSPYSSGSATGELFF; j_call: TRBJ2-2; d_call: TRBD2; v_call: TRBV5-5; clone_size: .
cdr3_nt: TGTGCGGCAGGGCGAAAAGGCCAATACGAGCAGTACTTC; cdr3_aa: CAAGRKGQYEQYF; j_call: TRBJ2-7; d_call: .; v_call: TRBV10-3; clone_size: many
cdr3_nt: TGTGCCAGTAGTATAGTGCAGGGATCGGGTGAGACCCAGTACTTC; cdr3_aa: CASSIVQGSGETQYF; j_call: TRBJ2-5; d_call: .; v_call: TRBV19; clone_size: .